This TCR beta chain was found in a study of blood T cell repertoires in COVID-19. Overall study context: Sites across the United States, Italy and Spain contributed samples from acute and convalescent COVID-19.

This clone was observed a handful of times. In the authors' workflow: From reference gene primer amplification, estimates of nucleated cell counts were derived. TCRdb's copy holds only in-frame clones and misses some; the assay was immunoSEQ multiplex PCR. For V, J and clone size, that table is used; D and trimming come from the DNA. The sample holds under 150,000 clones, 80% to 90% seen once. V lost 0 bases, J lost 2 bases, and 10 bases lay in between. CDR3 length: 15 amino acids. Germline CDR1 is LGHNA and CDR2 is YSLEER. Specimen: peripheral blood. The TCR originated in a human donor in a cohort sampled during active COVID-19. This chain joins TRBV4-3 and TRBJ1-2, with no clear D. CDR3 nucleotides: TGCGCCAGCAGCCAAGACGCCGGGGTCAACTATGGCTACACCTTC. Translated, it gives CASSQDAGVNYGYTF.